At least ten counts were recorded for the clone carrying this TCR beta chain. This record belongs to a study of blood T cell repertoires in COVID-19. The table came from immunoSEQ multiplex PCR; TCRdb's copy has only in-frame clones and leaves some out. The sample lists over 150,000 clones; around 83% were seen once. J lost 2 bases, V lost 5 bases, and 5 bases had no gene match. The CDR3 spans 16 residues. CDR1 is SGHRS and CDR2 is YFSETQ in the germline V gene. This TCR came from a man over 45 with active or convalescent COVID-19. The J gene is TRBJ2-1, the V gene TRBV5-1; TRBD2 matches at 12 bases. The material sequenced was peripheral blood. The CDR3 coding sequence is TGCGCCAGCAGTTACCTAGCGGGAGGGACCTACAATGAGCAGTTCTTC. Amino acids: CASSYLAGGTYNEQFF.